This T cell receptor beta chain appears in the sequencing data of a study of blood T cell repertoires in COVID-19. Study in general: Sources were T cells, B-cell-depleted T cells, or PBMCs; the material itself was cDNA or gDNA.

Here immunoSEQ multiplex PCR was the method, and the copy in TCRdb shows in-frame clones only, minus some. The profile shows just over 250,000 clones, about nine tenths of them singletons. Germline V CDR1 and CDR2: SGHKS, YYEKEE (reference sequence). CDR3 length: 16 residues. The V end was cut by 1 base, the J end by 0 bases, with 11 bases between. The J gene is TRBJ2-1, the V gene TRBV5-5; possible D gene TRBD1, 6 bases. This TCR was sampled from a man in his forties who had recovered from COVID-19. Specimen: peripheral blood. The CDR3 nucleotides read TGTGCCAGCAGCTTGAATAGGGACACCTCCTACAATGAGCAGTTCTTC. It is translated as CASSLNRDTSYNEQFF.